The 13 T cell receptor beta chains in this list originate from one sample, sequenced in a study of response to subunit inactivated influenza vaccine. TCRdb passed the RT-PCR reads through MiXCR, listing each CDR3 protein once. The sample lists 710,000 or so distinct CDR3 sequences, 15% to 17% occurring once. This material consisted of PBMCs from blood, taken about 12 days after vaccination. These receptors came from a middle-aged man who received an inactivated influenza vaccine.

This clonotype was observed once. The chain recombines TRBV9 with TRBJ2-3, with TRBD2 matching 8 bases. With V trimmed by 5 bases and J by 2 bases, 7 bases remained unmatched. Germline V CDR1 and CDR2: SGDLS, YYNGEE. The CDR3 is made up of 15 amino acids. The CDR3 sequence: CASRPGGSVTDTQYF. CDR3 sequence (DNA): TGTGCCAGCAGGCCGGGGGGGTCCGTCACAGATACGCAGTATTTT.

The V and J genes are TRBV7-2 and TRBJ2-1; no firm D call. Trimming cost V 5 bases and J 3 bases, with 8 bases left between them. Looked up from germline, CDR1 is SGHTA and CDR2 is FQGNSA. The CDR3 loop spans 13 amino acids. The CDR3 protein is CASSLIGYNEQFF. The CDR3 DNA reads as TGTGCCAGCAGCCTTATAGGCTACAATGAGCAGTTCTTC. Supplemented by reference TRBV7-2 and TRBJ2-1, the full variable domain reads GAGVSQSPSNKVTEKGKDVELRCDPISGHTALYWYRQSLGQGLEFLIYFQGNSAPDKSGLPSDRFSAERTGGSVSTLTIQRTQQEDSAVYLCASSLIGYNEQFFGPGTRLTVL.

The rearrangement links TRBV4-3 to TRBJ2-5, with 7 bases identical to TRBD1. Germline CDR1 reads LGHNA; CDR2 reads YSLEER. V gave up 3 bases and J gave up 4 bases; unmatched junction bases: 8. There are 15 residues in the CDR3. The CDR3 DNA reads as TGCGCCAGCAGCCAGAACAGGGGTGGGGGAGAGACCCAGTACTTC. It encodes CASSQNRGGGETQYF.

The chain employs TRBV12-3 or TRBV12-4 and TRBJ1-6, with a tentative D call TRBD1 (6 bases). V lost 0 bases, J lost 8 bases, and 8 bases lay in between. The CDR3 sequence is 14 residues long. The CDR3 protein is CASSLAQGYSPLHF. CDR3 nucleotides: TGTGCCAGCAGTTTAGCACAGGGATATTCACCCCTCCACTTT.

This clonotype was observed a handful of times. This chain's CDR3 is CATSDYRDRDANEQFF. CDR3 in DNA: TGTGCCACCAGTGATTACCGGGACAGGGACGCTAATGAGCAGTTCTTC. The chain recombines TRBV24-1 with TRBJ2-1; 9 bases are shared with TRBD1. This CDR3 contains 16 residues. J lost 7 bases, V lost 2 bases, and 8 bases had no gene match. From germline, CDR1 is KGHDR and CDR2 SFDVKD.

This clonotype showed up just a few times. The V gene is TRBV5-1, the J gene TRBJ2-2, with TRBD1 identical over 9 bases. CDR3 length equals 14 residues. Germline CDR1 and CDR2: SGHRS and YFSETQ. J was trimmed by 6 bases and V by 4 bases; bases with no gene match: 4. The CDR3 DNA reads as TGCGCCAGCAGCACGGGACAGGGAGCCGGGGAGCTGTTTTTT. Translated, it gives CASSTGQGAGELFF.

The sample holds many counts of this clonotype. The V and J genes are TRBV29-1 and TRBJ2-7; possible D gene TRBD2, 8 bases. From germline, CDR1 is SQVTM and CDR2 ANQGSEA. V dropped 6 bases and J dropped 4 bases, with 16 bases sitting between them. The CDR3 has 13 amino acids. CDR3 loop: CSVGRGLPYEQYF. The CDR3 DNA reads TGCAGCGTCGGGAGGGGGCTCCCATACGAGCAGTACTTC.

This clonotype was counted many times. The chain recombines TRBV7-2 with TRBJ2-7; tentatively, D is TRBD2 (7 bases). V was cut by 5 bases and J by 4 bases, with 18 bases left in between. The V gene's germline CDR1 is SGHTA and CDR2 FQGNSA. The CDR3 is 15 residues long. The DNA of the CDR3 is TGTGCCAGCAGCGCCCGAGGGGGGGGCCCTTACGAGCAGTACTTC. This gives the protein CASSARGGGPYEQYF.

The CDR3 nucleotides read TGTGCCAGCAGTCCCTGGGACTACCAAGTCAATGAGCAGTTCTTC. Residues: CASSPWDYQVNEQFF. This rearrangement joins TRBV6-2 or TRBV6-3 to TRBJ2-1; TRBD2 aligns across 7 bases. The trim removed 5 bases at V and 6 bases at J, leaving 10 bases unmatched. The CDR3 extends over 15 amino acids. The germline V gene encodes CDR1 MNHEY and CDR2 SVGEGT.

This clonotype was counted only a few times. The chain carries TRBV7-8 and TRBJ2-2, with D unresolved. The CDR3 contains 14 residues. Trimming left V 2 bases short and J 4 bases short, with 8 bases between. The V gene's germline CDR1 is SGHVS and CDR2 FQNEAQ. DNA of the CDR3: TGTGCCAGCAGCTTACCCGGCCGCACCGGGGAGCTGTTTTTT. This sequence encodes CASSLPGRTGELFF.

This clonotype was observed a few times. The chain uses TRBV12-3 or TRBV12-4 and TRBJ1-6; TRBD1 matches 9 bases. Trimming removed 4 bases from V and 7 bases from J; junction bases left unmatched: 8. The CDR3 length is 16 residues. CDR3 amino acids: CASSSGGTGKNSPLHF. CDR3 bases: TGTGCCAGCAGTTCGGGGGGGACAGGGAAAAATTCACCCCTCCACTTT.

A few counts support this clonotype. The chain recombines TRBV7-2 with TRBJ1-2; D gene uncertain. The CDR3 is 15 amino acids. CDR1 is SGHTA, CDR2 FQGNSA, per germline. Trimming cost V 3 bases and J 5 bases, with 16 bases left between them. This chain's CDR3 is CASSFIGSKGYGYTF. CDR3 in DNA: TGTGCCAGCAGCTTCATAGGCAGCAAGGGATATGGCTACACCTTC.

This clonotype was seen repeatedly, ten times or more. The chain combines TRBV7-2 with TRBJ2-7; possibly TRBD2 for D (6 bases). CDR3 length: 15 residues. Trimming removed 7 bases from V and 0 bases from J, with 16 bases in between. The germline V gene encodes CDR1 SGHTA and CDR2 FQGNSA. Here the CDR3 reads CASTGGDGSSYEQYF. The CDR3 nucleotides are TGTGCCAGCACGGGTGGCGACGGGAGCTCCTACGAGCAGTACTTC. Looking up the rest from reference TRBV7-2 and TRBJ2-7 gives the full variable domain: GAGVSQSPSNKVTEKGKDVELRCDPISGHTALYWYRQSLGQGLEFLIYFQGNSAPDKSGLPSDRFSAERTGGSVSTLTIQRTQQEDSAVYLCASTGGDGSSYEQYFGPGTRLTVT.